This T cell receptor beta chain was obtained from a study of radiation and T cells in renal cell carcinoma. Time point: blood 4 weeks post-SBRT, at nephrectomy. Treatment here: 15 Gy SBRT to primary tumor, nephrectomy 4 weeks later. Nephrectomy followed 15 Gy stereotactic body radiation by 4 weeks. The tumor was a clear cell renal cell carcinoma. Sequencing used immunoSEQ multiplex PCR; TCRdb keeps in-frame clones, though not all of them. The repertoire holds tens of thousands of clones, over 65% seen once, with about 2.5% in the top ten. The sample in question was blood, obtained from a patient whose treatment included radiotherapy and nephrectomy. This sequence originates from a woman aged 60-75 years with renal cell carcinoma.

CDR3 DNA: TGTGCCAGCAGCTTACTTCCGGAGACCCAGTACTTC. Translation: CASSLLPETQYF. V and J are TRBV11-2 and TRBJ2-5; D is uncertain. Germline V CDR1 and CDR2: SGHAT, FQNNGV. The CDR3 has 12 residues. V shed 2 bases and J shed 5 bases, with 6 bases lying between them.